The TCR beta chain under discussion was sequenced for a study of T cell responses to AZD1222 COVID-19 vaccine. As regards this clone: Its target is unknown.

Sequencing was performed with immunoSEQ multiplex PCR; in TCRdb, only in-frame clones are kept and a portion is missing. The profile shows 55,000 to 60,000 clones, roughly 85% of them singletons. The CDR3 is 15 amino acids. The germline CDR1 and CDR2 sequences are MNHEY and SVGAGI. J lost 2 bases, V lost 8 bases, and 8 bases had no gene match. Overall study results and limits: Only 5 to 7 AZD1222 recipients tested seropositive at baseline.

This chain connects TRBV6-5 to TRBJ1-4; 7 positions match TRBD1. The origin of this receptor is an adult in good health. The sample consisted of peripheral blood, taken on day 0 of MenACWY control vaccination. CDR3 sequence reads: CASRLPGGTNEKLFF. The CDR3 DNA reads as TGTGCCAGCCGTTTACCAGGGGGGACTAATGAAAAACTGTTTTTT.